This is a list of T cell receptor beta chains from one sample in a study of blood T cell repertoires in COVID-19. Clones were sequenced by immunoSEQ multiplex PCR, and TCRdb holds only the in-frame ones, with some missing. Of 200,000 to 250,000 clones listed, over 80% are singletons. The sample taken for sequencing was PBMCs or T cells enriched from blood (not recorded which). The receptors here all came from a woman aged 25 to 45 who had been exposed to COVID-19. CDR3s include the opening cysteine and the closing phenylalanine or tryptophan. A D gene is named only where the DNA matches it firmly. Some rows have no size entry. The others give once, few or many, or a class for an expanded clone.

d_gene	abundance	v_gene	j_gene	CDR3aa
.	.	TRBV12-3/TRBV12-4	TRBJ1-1	CASRGWNTEAFF
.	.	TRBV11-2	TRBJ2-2	CASSLGGGANTGELFF
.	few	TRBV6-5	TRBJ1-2	CASSYLPGADGYTF
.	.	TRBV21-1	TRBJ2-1	CASSRTDLNEQFF
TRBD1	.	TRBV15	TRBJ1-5	CATSGGTGGKNQPQHF
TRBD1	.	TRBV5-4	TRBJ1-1	CASSLGQGFEAFF
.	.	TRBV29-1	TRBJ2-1	CSVGVLGGNNEQFF
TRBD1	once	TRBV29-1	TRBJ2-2	CSAGRGTGGSGELFF
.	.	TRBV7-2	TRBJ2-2	CASSFEFRRSNTGELFF
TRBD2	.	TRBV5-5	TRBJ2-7	CASSPITSGRIYEQYF
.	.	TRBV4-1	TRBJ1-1	CASSHRLQGPEAFF
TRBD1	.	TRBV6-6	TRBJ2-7	CASSRSGTGEQYF
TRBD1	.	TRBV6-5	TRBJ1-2	CASRRQGNYGYTF
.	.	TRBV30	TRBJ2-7	CAWSPRRVAVYEQYF
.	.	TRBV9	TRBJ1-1	CASSPTTPAVEAFF
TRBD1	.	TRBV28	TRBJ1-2	CASSRGQGLNYTF
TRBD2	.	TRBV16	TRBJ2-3	CASSQFETSGTDTQYF
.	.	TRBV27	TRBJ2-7	CASSLWIQGKSYEQYF
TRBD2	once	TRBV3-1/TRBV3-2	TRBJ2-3	CASSQETSGRRIDTQYF
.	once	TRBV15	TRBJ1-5	CATSVRGYSNQPQHF
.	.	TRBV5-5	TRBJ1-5	CASSPLYSNQPQHF
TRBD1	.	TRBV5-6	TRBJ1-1	CASSPTGETEAFF
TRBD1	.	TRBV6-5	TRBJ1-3	CASSYSTGGIGNTIYF
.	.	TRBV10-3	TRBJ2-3	CAITRGMDTDTQYF
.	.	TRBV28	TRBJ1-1	CASSLSQAEAFF
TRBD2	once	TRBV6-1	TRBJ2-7	CASSEDRLAGDEQYF
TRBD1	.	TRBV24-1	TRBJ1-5	CATSDPTGDNQPQHF
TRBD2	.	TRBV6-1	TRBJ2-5	CASSEAVGREKTQYF
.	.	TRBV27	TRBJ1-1	CASSLSRDTEAFF
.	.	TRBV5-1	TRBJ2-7	CASSLTVYEQYF
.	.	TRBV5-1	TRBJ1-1	CASTLGGLNTEAFF
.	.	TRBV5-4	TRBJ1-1	CASSLVYNTEAFF